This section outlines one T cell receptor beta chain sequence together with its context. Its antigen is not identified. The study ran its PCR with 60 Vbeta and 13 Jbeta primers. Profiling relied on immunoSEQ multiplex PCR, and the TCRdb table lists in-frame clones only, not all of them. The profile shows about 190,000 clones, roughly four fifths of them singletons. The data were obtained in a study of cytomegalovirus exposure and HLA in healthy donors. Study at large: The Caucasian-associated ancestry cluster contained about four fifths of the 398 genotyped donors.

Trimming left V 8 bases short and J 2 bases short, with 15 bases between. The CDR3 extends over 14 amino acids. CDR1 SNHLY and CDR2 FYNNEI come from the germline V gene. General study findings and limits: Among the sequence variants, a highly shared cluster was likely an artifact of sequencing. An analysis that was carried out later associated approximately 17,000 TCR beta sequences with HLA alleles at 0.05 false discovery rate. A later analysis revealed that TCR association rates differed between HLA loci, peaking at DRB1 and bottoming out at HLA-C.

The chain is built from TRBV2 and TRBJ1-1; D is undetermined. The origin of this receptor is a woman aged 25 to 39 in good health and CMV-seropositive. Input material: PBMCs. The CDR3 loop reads CASERNRVNTEAFF. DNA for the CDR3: TGTGCCAGCGAAAGAAACAGAGTTAACACTGAAGCTTTCTTT.